The entry below gives a single TCR beta chain sequence along with its context. This entry is derived from a study of blood T cell repertoires in COVID-19. About the study: Spain, Italy and the United States supplied samples that represented acute and convalescent COVID-19.

In the source study's methods: Researchers report that nucleated cell counts were estimated from reference gene primer amplification. The repertoire was sequenced with immunoSEQ multiplex PCR; TCRdb's copy has only in-frame clones and lacks some. That table furnishes V, J and clone size, whereas the DNA furnished D and trimming. The profile shows about 160,000 clones, 70% to 85% of them singletons. Germline CDR1 SNHLY, CDR2 FYNNEI. Trimming removed 6 bases at V and 4 bases at J, with 21 bases between. This CDR3 is built from 17 residues. The origin of this receptor is a woman of 80 years or more with acute or convalescent COVID-19. The sequenced sample consisted of peripheral blood. This rearrangement joins TRBV2 to TRBJ2-2; TRBD2 might be the D (6 bases). The CDR3 is CASSKSGTPRGTGELFF. CDR3 DNA sequence: TGTGCCAGCAGCAAATCAGGGACTCCGAGGGGCACCGGGGAGCTGTTTTTT.